This TCR beta chain was retrieved from a study of beta chain features in type 1 diabetes. Points from the study as a whole: All four CD4+ subsets of Type 1 diabetes patients contained TCRB CDR3s that were moderately but significantly shorter.

CDR1 SGHRS and CDR2 YFSETQ come from the germline V gene. CDR3 length equals 14 residues. What was sequenced were expressed TCRB transcripts, since all of the isolated RNA had been reverse transcribed. The repertoire was sequenced with immunoSEQ multiplex PCR; TCRdb's copy has only in-frame clones and lacks some. The sample includes over 700,000 clones, about a sixth seen only once; the top ten take around 0.02%. Cell sorting via CD45RO/CCR7/CD25/CD127/CD95/CD27 was performed to obtain CD4+ naive, central memory, regulatory and stem cell-like memory cells. This clone was recorded a few times. Antigen specificity is unknown.

The source material was naive CD4+ T cells from blood. The TCR comes from a woman under 30 in good health. The rearrangement joins TRBV5-1 to TRBJ2-5; D remains ambiguous. TRBJ2-7 explains the end of the DNA better; the J call may be wrong. As DNA, the CDR3 is TGCGCCAGCAGCTTGGATTCCTTCTCCTACGAGCAGTACTTC. Translation gives CASSLDSFSYEQYF.